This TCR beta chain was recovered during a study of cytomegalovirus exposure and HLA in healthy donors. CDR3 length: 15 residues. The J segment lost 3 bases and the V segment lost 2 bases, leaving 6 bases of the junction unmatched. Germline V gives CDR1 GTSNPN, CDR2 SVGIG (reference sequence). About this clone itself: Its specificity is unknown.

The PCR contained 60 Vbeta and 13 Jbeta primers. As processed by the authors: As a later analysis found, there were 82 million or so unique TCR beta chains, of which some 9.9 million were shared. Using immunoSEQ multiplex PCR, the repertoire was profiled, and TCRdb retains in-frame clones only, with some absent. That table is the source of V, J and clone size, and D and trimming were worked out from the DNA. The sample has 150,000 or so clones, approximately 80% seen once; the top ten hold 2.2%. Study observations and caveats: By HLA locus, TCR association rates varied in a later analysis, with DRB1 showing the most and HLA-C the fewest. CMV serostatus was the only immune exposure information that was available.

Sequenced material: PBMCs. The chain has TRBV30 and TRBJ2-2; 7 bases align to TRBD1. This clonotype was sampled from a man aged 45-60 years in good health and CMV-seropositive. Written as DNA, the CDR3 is TGTGCCTGGAGTCCCAGGGGGATCGACACCGGGGAGCTGTTTTTT. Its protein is CAWSPRGIDTGELFF. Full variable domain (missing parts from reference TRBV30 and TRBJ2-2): SQTIHQWPATLVQPVGSPLSLECTVEGTSNPNLYWYRQAAGRGLQLLFYSVGIGQISSEVPQNLSASRPQDRQFILSSKKLLLSDSGFYLCAWSPRGIDTGELFFGEGSRLTVL.